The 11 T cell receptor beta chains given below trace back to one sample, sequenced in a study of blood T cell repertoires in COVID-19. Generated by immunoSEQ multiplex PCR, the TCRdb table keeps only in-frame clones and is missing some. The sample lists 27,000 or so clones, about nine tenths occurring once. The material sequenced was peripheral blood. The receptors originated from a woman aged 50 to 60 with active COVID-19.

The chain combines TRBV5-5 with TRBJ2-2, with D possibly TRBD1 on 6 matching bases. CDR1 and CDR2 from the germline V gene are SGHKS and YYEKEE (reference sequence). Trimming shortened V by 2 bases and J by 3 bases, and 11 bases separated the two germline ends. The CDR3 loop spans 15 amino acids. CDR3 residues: CASSLDRPYTGELFF. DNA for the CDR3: TGTGCCAGCAGCTTAGACAGGCCATACACCGGGGAGCTGTTTTTT.

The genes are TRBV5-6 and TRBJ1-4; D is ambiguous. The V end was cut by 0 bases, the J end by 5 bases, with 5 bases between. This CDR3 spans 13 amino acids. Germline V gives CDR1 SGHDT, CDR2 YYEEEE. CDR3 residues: CASSLALNEKLFF. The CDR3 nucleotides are TGTGCCAGCAGCTTGGCACTGAATGAAAAACTGTTTTTT.

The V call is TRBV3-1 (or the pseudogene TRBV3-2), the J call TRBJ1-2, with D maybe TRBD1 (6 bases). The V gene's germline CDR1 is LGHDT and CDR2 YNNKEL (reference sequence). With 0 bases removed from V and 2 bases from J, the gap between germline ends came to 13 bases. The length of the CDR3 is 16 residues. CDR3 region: CASSQDIRGNNYGYTF. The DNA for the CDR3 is TGTGCCAGCAGCCAAGATATCAGGGGCAACAACTATGGCTACACCTTC.

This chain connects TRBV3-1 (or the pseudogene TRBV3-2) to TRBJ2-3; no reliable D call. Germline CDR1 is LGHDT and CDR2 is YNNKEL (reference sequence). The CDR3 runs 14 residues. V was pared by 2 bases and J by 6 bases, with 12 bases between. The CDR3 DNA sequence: TGTGCCAGCAGCCAATCTCCCAGGTCGGATACGCAGTATTTT. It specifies CASSQSPRSDTQYF.

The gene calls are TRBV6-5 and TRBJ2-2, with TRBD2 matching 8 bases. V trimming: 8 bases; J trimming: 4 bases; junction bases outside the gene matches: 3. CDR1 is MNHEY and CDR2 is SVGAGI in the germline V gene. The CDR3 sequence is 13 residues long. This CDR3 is CASGAGATGELFF. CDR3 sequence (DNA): TGTGCCAGCGGAGCGGGAGCCACCGGGGAGCTGTTTTTT.

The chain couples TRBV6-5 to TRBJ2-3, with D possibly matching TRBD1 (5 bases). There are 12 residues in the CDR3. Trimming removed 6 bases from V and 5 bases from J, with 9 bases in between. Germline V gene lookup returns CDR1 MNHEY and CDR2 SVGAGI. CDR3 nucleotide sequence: TGTGCCAGCAGCCAGGGAATAGATACGCAGTATTTT. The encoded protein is CASSQGIDTQYF.

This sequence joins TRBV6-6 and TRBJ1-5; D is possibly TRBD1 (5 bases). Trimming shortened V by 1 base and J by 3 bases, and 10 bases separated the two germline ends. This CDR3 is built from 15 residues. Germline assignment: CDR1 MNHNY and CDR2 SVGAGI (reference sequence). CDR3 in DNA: TGTGCCAGCAGTTACTTTGGAGGGGTCAATCAGCCCCAGCATTTT. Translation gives CASSYFGGVNQPQHF.

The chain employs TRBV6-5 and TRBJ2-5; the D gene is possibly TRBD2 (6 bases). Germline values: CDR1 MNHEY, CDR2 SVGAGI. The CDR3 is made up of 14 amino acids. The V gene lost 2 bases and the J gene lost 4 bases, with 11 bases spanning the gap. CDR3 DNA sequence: TGTGCCAGCAGTTACGCGGGGATTGTAGAGACCCAGTACTTC. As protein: CASSYAGIVETQYF.

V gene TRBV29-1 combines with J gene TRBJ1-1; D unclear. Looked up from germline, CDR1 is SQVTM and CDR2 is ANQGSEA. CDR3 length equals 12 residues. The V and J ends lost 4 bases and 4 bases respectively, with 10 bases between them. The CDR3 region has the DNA TGCAGCGTTGGCGGTCCGGGCACTGAAGCTTTCTTT. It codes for CSVGGPGTEAFF.

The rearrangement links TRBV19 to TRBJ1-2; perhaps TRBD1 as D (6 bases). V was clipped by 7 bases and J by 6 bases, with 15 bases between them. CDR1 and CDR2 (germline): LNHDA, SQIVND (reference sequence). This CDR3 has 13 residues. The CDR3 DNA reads TGTGCCAGTACCATGGGGGACAACGATGGCTACACCTTC. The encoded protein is CASTMGDNDGYTF.

The CDR3 coding sequence is TGTGCCAGCAGTTCGACTAGCGGGTCCTACAATGAGCAGTTCTTC. Amino acids: CASSSTSGSYNEQFF. The chain links TRBV2 to TRBJ2-1, with 10 bases lining up with TRBD2. The germline gives CDR1 SNHLY, CDR2 FYNNEI. The junction had 2 bases not matched to a gene; V was cut back by 5 bases and J by 1 base. This CDR3 spans 15 amino acids.